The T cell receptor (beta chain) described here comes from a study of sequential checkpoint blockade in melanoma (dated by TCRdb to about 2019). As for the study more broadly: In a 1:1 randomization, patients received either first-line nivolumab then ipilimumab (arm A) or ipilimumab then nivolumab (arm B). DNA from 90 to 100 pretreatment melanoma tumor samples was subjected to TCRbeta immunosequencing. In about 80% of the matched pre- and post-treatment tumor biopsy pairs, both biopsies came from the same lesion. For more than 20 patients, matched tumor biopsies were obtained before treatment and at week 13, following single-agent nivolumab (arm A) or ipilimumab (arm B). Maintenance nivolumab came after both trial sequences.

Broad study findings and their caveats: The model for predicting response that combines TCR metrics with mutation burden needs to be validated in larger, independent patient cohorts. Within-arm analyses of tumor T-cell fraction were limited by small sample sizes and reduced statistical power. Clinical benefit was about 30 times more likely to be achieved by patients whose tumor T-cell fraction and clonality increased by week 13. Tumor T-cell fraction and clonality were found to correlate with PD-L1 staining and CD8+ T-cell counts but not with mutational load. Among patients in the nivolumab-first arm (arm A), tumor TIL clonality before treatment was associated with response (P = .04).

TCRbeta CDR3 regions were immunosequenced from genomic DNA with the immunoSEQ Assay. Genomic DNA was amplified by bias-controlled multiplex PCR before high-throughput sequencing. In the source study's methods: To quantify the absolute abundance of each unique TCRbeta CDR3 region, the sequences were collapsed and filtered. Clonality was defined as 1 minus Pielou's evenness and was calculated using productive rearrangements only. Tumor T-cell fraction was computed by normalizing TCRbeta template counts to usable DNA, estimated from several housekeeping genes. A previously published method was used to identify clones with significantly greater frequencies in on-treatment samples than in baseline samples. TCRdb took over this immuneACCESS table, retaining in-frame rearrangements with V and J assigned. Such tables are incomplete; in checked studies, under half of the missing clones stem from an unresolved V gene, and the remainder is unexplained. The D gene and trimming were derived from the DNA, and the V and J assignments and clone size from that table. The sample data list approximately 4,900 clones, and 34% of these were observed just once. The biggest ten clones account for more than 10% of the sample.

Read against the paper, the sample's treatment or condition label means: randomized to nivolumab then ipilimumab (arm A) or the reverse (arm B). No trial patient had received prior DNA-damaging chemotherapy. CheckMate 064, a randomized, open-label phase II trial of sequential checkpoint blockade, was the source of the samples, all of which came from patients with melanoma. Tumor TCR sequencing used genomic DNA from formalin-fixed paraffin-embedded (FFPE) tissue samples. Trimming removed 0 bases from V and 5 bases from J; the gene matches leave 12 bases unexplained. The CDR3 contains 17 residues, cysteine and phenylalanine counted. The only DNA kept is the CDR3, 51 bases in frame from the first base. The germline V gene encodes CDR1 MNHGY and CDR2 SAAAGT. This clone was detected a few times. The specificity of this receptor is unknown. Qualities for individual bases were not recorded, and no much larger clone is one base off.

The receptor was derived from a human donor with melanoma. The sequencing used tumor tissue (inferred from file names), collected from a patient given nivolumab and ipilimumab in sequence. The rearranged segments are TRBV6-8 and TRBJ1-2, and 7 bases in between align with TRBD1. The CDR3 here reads CASSYSAKQGQRYGYTF. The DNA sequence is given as TGTGCCAGCAGTTACTCAGCTAAGCAGGGACAGCGATATGGCTACACCTTC.